One sample yielded the 25 T cell receptor beta chains listed below, sequenced in a study of T cells in Graves' hyperthyroidism and ophthalmopathy. The TCR beta CDR3 regions underwent amplification using RNA transcripts as the source. A first-round RT-PCR of the TCR CDR3 used the HTBI primer set. TCRdb re-called the multiplex PCR reads through MiXCR, storing one row per CDR3 protein. The repertoire holds hundreds of thousands of distinct CDR3 sequences, with around 39% as singletons. Sequenced sample: blood. The receptors derive from a man between 18 and 35 years old with Graves' hyperthyroidism.

The V and J genes are TRBV7-8 and TRBJ2-7, with 11 nucleotides matching TRBD2. Germline loops: CDR1 SGHVS, CDR2 FQNEAQ. This CDR3 region has 16 residues. V lost 4 bases and J lost 2; bases outside the gene matches: 7. For the CDR3, the DNA is TGTGCCAGCAGCTCGACTAGCGGGGCAGCAACCTACGAGCAGTACTTC. Its translation: CASSSTSGAATYEQYF.

This rearrangement joins TRBV20-1 to TRBJ2-7; TRBD2 matches 10 bases. The CDR3 totals 15 residues. The germline gives CDR1 DFQATT, CDR2 SNEGSKA (reference sequence). Losses at the gene ends were 1 base for V and 0 bases for J; bases not matched to a gene: 3. DNA for the CDR3: TGCAGTGCTAGAGCCCTAGCGGGAGCCTCCTACGAGCAGTACTTC. Residues: CSARALAGASYEQYF.

The table lists this clonotype with a few counts. This chain's CDR3 is CASSLPQTEETQYF. The DNA of the CDR3 is TGTGCCAGCAGCTTACCCCAGACGGAAGAGACCCAGTACTTC. The J gene is TRBJ2-5, the V gene TRBV7-9; D gene unclear. Between the trimmed V and J ends, which lost 2 bases and 3 bases, there was a span of 10 bases. The CDR3 sequence is 14 residues long. The V gene's germline CDR1 is SEHNR and CDR2 FQNEAQ (reference sequence).

This clonotype was detected only a few times. The V call is TRBV19, the J call TRBJ2-2, with a possible D match to TRBD1 (6 bases). The CDR3 is made up of 15 amino acids. V shed 5 bases and J shed 1 base, with 11 bases lying between them. Per germline, CDR1 LNHDA and CDR2 SQIVND (reference sequence). The CDR3 loop reads CASSVTGQNTGELFF. Written as DNA, the CDR3 is TGTGCCAGTAGTGTAACAGGGCAGAACACCGGGGAGCTGTTTTTT. Looking up the rest from reference TRBV19 and TRBJ2-2 gives the full variable domain: DGGITQSPKYLFRKEGQNVTLSCEQNLNHDAMYWYRQDPGQGLRLIYYSQIVNDFQKGDIAEGYSVSREKKESFPLTVTSAQKNPTAFYLCASSVTGQNTGELFFGEGSRLTVL.

As regards this clonotype: A read error is possible here, since a much larger clone lies one base away. This chain joins TRBV9 and TRBJ2-5; D uncertain. CDR3 size: 15 residues. The germline V and J ends were trimmed by 2 bases and 0 bases, with 11 bases remaining between them. CDR1 is SGDLS and CDR2 is YYNGEE in the germline V gene. CDR3 coding DNA: TGTGCCAGCAGCGTGGTAAGAAGCGACCAAGAGACCCAGTACTTC. Protein: CASSVVRSDQETQYF.

This chain uses TRBV11-1 with TRBJ2-7, with TRBD2 as a possible D gene (6 bases). The CDR3 spans 15 residues. The germline CDR1 and CDR2 sequences are SGHAT and FQDESV (reference sequence). With 2 bases removed from V and 3 bases from J, the gap between germline ends came to 14 bases. This chain's CDR3 is CASSLSSEGGYEQYF. CDR3 bases: TGTGCCAGCAGCTTATCCTCAGAGGGAGGCTACGAGCAGTACTTC.

This clonotype was found many times. The V and J genes are TRBV12-3 or TRBV12-4 and TRBJ2-5, with 7 nucleotides matching TRBD1. This CDR3 spans 13 amino acids. The junction had 6 bases not matched to a gene; V was cut back by 8 bases and J by 3 bases. CDR3 bases: TGTGCCAGCCGGGACAGTGGGGAAGAGACCCAGTACTTC. Translating it yields CASRDSGEETQYF.

This chain connects TRBV4-3 to TRBJ1-1; D gene unclear. Trimming left V 0 bases short and J 3 bases short, with 14 bases between. Germline loops: CDR1 LGHNA, CDR2 YSLEER. This CDR3 has 16 residues. CDR3 region: CASSQEGGRGDTEAFF. Here the CDR3 DNA reads TGCGCCAGCAGCCAAGAAGGAGGTCGGGGAGACACTGAAGCTTTCTTT.

The V and J genes are TRBV4-1 and TRBJ1-2; D not resolved. Trimming cost V 0 bases and J 4 bases, with 9 bases left between them. The length of the CDR3 is 14 residues. CDR1 and CDR2 (germline): MGHRA, YSYEKL. The CDR3 sequence is CASSQERVSYGYTF. The CDR3, as DNA: TGCGCCAGCAGCCAAGAAAGGGTCAGCTATGGCTACACCTTC.

This clonotype has just a few counts. The chain couples TRBV9 to TRBJ2-7; 7 bases are shared with TRBD1. The trim removed 3 bases at V and 6 bases at J, leaving 6 bases unmatched. The CDR3 length is 13 residues. Germline values: CDR1 SGDLS, CDR2 YYNGEE. The CDR3 nucleotides read TGTGCCAGCAGCGACAACAGGGGTCCCGAGCAGTACTTC. Translation: CASSDNRGPEQYF.

The V call is TRBV20-1, the J call TRBJ1-6; 9 bases agree with TRBD1. This CDR3 spans 16 amino acids. Germline V gene lookup returns CDR1 DFQATT and CDR2 SNEGSKA (reference sequence). Trimming at V came to 0 bases and at J to 7 bases, leaving 7 bases not matched to a gene. The CDR3 bases are TGCAGTGCTAGAGAATGGACAGGGGCGCAGAATTCACCCCTCCACTTT. Residues: CSAREWTGAQNSPLHF.

The sample holds a few counts of this clonotype. V gene TRBV6-5 combines with J gene TRBJ1-5, with D possibly being TRBD1 (5 bases). Germline V gene data show CDR1 as MNHEY and CDR2 as SVGAGI. Trimming removed 7 bases at V and 0 bases at J, with 13 bases between. The CDR3 has 15 residues. The CDR3, as DNA: TGTGCCAGCACCTTGACAGCGGGTAGCAATCAGCCCCAGCATTTT. This encodes CASTLTAGSNQPQHF.

The chain uses TRBV19 and TRBJ2-2; 9 bases align to TRBD1. CDR1 is LNHDA and CDR2 is SQIVND in the germline V gene (reference sequence). J lost 6 bases, V lost 5 bases, and 10 bases had no gene match. The CDR3 covers 16 residues. The CDR3 reads CASSVQGQGLAGELFF. In DNA, the CDR3 is TGTGCCAGTAGTGTGCAGGGACAGGGTCTTGCCGGGGAGCTGTTTTTT.

This clonotype turned up a few times. The V gene is TRBV2, the J gene TRBJ1-6; 7 nucleotides line up with TRBD1. The CDR3 sequence is 14 residues long. The ends lost 2 bases at V and 8 bases at J; junction bases unmatched: 3. Germline loops: CDR1 SNHLY, CDR2 FYNNEI. For the CDR3, the DNA is TGTGCCAGCAGTGAACAGGGGGGGGATTCACCCCTCCACTTT. It codes for CASSEQGGDSPLHF.

As DNA, the CDR3 is TGTGCCAGCAGTACCAGGGGGATAACTGAAGCTTTCTTT. This encodes CASSTRGITEAFF. V and J are TRBV7-9 and TRBJ1-1; 7 bases are a match to TRBD1. CDR3 length: 13 residues. The J segment lost 5 bases and the V segment lost 6 bases, leaving 6 bases of the junction unmatched. CDR1 and CDR2 from the germline V gene are SEHNR and FQNEAQ (reference sequence).

The J gene is TRBJ1-3, the V gene TRBV5-1, with 7 bases matching TRBD1. V trimming: 6 bases; J trimming: 3 bases; junction bases outside the gene matches: 3. CDR3 size: 13 residues. Germline V gene sequence: CDR1 SGHRS, CDR2 YFSETQ. The CDR3 reads CASKAGGGNTIYF. The DNA for the CDR3 is TGCGCCAGCAAAGCAGGGGGTGGAAACACCATATATTTT.

The chain combines TRBV12-5 with TRBJ2-5; possibly TRBD1 or TRBD2 for D (5 bases each). Germline V gives CDR1 LGHNT, CDR2 FRNRAP. The CDR3 extends over 15 amino acids. Trimming took 4 bases from V and 2 from J, leaving 14 bases between them. The CDR3 loop reads CASGSPGRVQETQYF. DNA of the CDR3: TGTGCTAGTGGTTCCCCGGGACGGGTACAAGAGACCCAGTACTTC. Full variable domain (remainder filled in from reference TRBV12-5 and TRBJ2-5): DARVTQTPRHKVTEMGQEVTMRCQPILGHNTVFWYRQTMMQGLELLAYFRNRAPLDDSGMPKDRFSAEMPDATLATLKIQPSEPRDSAVYFCASGSPGRVQETQYFGPGTRLLVL.

The rearrangement joins TRBV7-9 to TRBJ1-4; perhaps TRBD1 as D (6 bases). Trimming removed 5 bases from V and 4 bases from J, with 11 bases in between. This CDR3 spans 14 amino acids. Germline CDR1 and CDR2: SEHNR and FQNEAQ (reference sequence). CDR3 bases: TGTGCCAGCAGCGCCGGACAGCTTAATGAAAAACTGTTTTTT. As protein: CASSAGQLNEKLFF.

This clonotype was seen at least ten times. This chain connects TRBV3-1 to TRBJ1-5, with D maybe TRBD1 (6 bases). CDR3 length: 14 amino acids. Germline-derived CDR1 and CDR2 are LGHDT and YNNKEL (reference sequence). V was trimmed by 4 bases and J by 3 bases, leaving 10 bases between them. CDR3 nucleotide sequence: TGTGCCAGCAGCCTTGGACAGATCAATCAGCCCCAGCATTTT. Amino acids: CASSLGQINQPQHF.

Note on this clonotype: The junction does not match germline at one end; this may be a read error. V and J are TRBV5-1 and TRBJ2-7, with a weak D call TRBD1 (5 bases). Looked up from germline, CDR1 is SGHRS and CDR2 is YFSETQ. The CDR3 covers 15 residues. The CDR3 here is CTSSSTQGYGSEQYF. CDR3 DNA: TGCACCAGCAGCTCCACTCAGGGTTACGGTAGCGAGCAGTACTTC. Full variable domain (rest looked up from reference TRBV5-1 and TRBJ2-7): KAGVTQTPRYLIKTRGQQVTLSCSPISGHRSVSWYQQTPGQGLQFLFEYFSETQRNKGNFPGRFSGRQFSNSRSEMNVSTLELGDSALYLCTSSSTQGYGSEQYFGPGTRLTVT.

The chain recombines TRBV29-1 with TRBJ2-2; tentatively, D is TRBD1 (6 bases). V was cut by 3 bases and J by 7 bases, with 6 bases left in between. CDR1 and CDR2 (germline): SQVTM, ANQGSEA. This CDR3 is built from 11 residues. The CDR3 bases are TGCAGCGTTGAGGGACACGGGGAGCTGTTTTTT. Translation gives CSVEGHGELFF.

The chain has TRBV9 and TRBJ2-5; 7 positions match TRBD1. There are 16 residues in the CDR3. Per germline, CDR1 SGDLS and CDR2 YYNGEE. Trimming at V came to 4 bases and at J to 1 base, leaving 10 bases not matched to a gene. CDR3 loop: CASSSSGGQSQETQYF. In DNA form, the CDR3 reads TGTGCCAGCAGCTCAAGTGGGGGACAGAGCCAAGAGACCCAGTACTTC.

The V gene is TRBV2, the J gene TRBJ2-7, with D tentatively TRBD2 (6 bases). Germline CDR1 SNHLY, CDR2 FYNNEI. V lost 5 bases, J lost 5 bases, and 16 bases lay in between. The CDR3 length is 14 residues. The CDR3 nucleotides read TGTGCCAGCAGTTATATCGGGAGCACCAACGAGCAGTACTTC. This encodes CASSYIGSTNEQYF.

The V and J genes are TRBV7-2 and TRBJ1-1; maybe TRBD1 (5 bases). CDR1 is SGHTA, CDR2 FQGNSA, per germline. Trimming stripped 5 bases from V and 1 base from J, with 17 bases between. CDR3 length: 16 amino acids. The CDR3 reads CASSTTLGAQNTEAFF. The CDR3 bases are TGTGCCAGCAGCACCACCCTCGGGGCCCAGAACACTGAAGCTTTCTTT.

The CDR3 reads CASSLGGQGPEAFF. The CDR3 bases are TGTGCCAGCAGCTTGGGGGGACAGGGCCCTGAAGCTTTCTTT. This chain connects TRBV5-4 to TRBJ1-1; 9 bases match TRBD1. Germline CDR1 SGHNT, CDR2 YYREEE (reference sequence). The CDR3 has 14 residues. V lost 0 bases and J lost 6; bases outside the gene matches: 3.